Given below is one T cell receptor (beta chain) in context. Its matching antigen is unknown. The PCR contained 60 Vbeta and 13 Jbeta primers. Libraries were prepared by immunoSEQ multiplex PCR; TCRdb keeps only in-frame clonotypes and omits some of them. This sample has fewer than 140,000 clones, with more than 65% found just once. This record belongs to a study of cytomegalovirus exposure and HLA in healthy donors. For the study at large: Among the 398 genotyped donors, less than 85% were placed in the Caucasian-associated ancestry cluster. General study results and limits: When analyzed later, the rates of TCR association showed variation by HLA locus, with DRB1 the most and HLA-C the fewest. CMV antigen specificity was confirmed in vitro for three CMV-associated chains.

Trimming took off 2 bases at V and 0 bases at J, with 11 bases between the two ends. The CDR3 length is 16 residues. Per the germline V gene, CDR1 is SNHLY and CDR2 is FYNNEI. This sequence was found in a boy aged 5-17 years in good health and CMV-seronegative. The sequenced sample was PBMCs. The V call is TRBV2, the J call TRBJ1-3; possible D gene TRBD1, 5 bases. CDR3 DNA: TGTGCCAGCAGTGAAAGGGGCTCCTACTCTGGAAACACCATATATTTT. This codes for CASSERGSYSGNTIYF.